This T cell receptor beta chain appears in the sequencing data of a study of shared clonotypes between healthy human individuals (dated by TCRdb to the early 2020s). About the study as a whole: A couple of women and a few men aged 18 to 49 years were included in the cohort. For each donor, CD4 naive and CD4 memory were each given three plates, CD8 naive was given two plates, and CD8 memory was given one plate. The study deeply sequenced blood TCR repertoires of five healthy adults to estimate repertoire size and the extent of clonotype sharing between individuals. To increase sequencing depth and limit assay-specific biases, different laboratories used diverse techniques to prepare libraries and sequence TCR repertoires. Leukapheresis yielded between about 0.94 and 9.5 billion PBMCs per donor. Results the study describes overall, beyond this receptor: Pairwise subsampling led to the expectation that sequencing depth would affect the degree of clonotype sharing among donors. Estimated clonotype richness was generally larger for naive than for memory subsets. Across four donors, around 5.4% of naive CD4, 3.5% of naive CD8, 2.3% of memory CD4, and approximately 0.4% of memory CD8 clonotypes were shared. Compared with non-shared clonotypes, the clonotypes found in all four sorted-subset donors had higher generation probabilities. Only blood was sampled, and tissue TCR repertoires likely differ from those in blood. The genetic and exposure-history diversity represented was limited by the small number of donors. Incomplete sequencing was indicated by rarefaction of sorted-subset datasets, despite the large sequencing depth.

A word on this clone: The clone's antigen remains unknown. No per-base quality is available; no much larger clone lies one base away.

Using the deep immunoSEQ assay, multiplex PCR amplified TCR CDR3 regions from genomic DNA. For each cell subset, the extracted genomic DNA was distributed evenly across all wells of several immunoSEQ 96-well plates, and each plate served as one replicate. For sorted subsets, each replicate PCR was loaded with around 220 ng genomic DNA, equivalent to 25,000 to 35,000 T cell genomes. The purified libraries were quantified using a Qubit 3.0 fluorometer, sized with a Bioanalyzer 2100, and then quantified again using the KAPA Library Quantification kit. Each immunoSEQ 96-well plate was sequenced on its own single-read 150-cycle Illumina NextSeq 550 flow cell. As for how the authors treated the data: Because only junctional sequences without quality scores were contained in the immunoSEQ output, filtering matching that applied to full-length reads could not be performed. To assign V/J genes and CDR3, sequences were annotated using PyIR, a Python wrapper for IgBLAST v1.9, with IMGT germline references. Any read was removed if the V/J assignment was weak (E-value above 1e-6), the CDR3 was missing, or the read contained stop codons, out-of-frame junctions, or ambiguous translated residues. V3J clonotypes were defined by identical inferred V gene, J gene, and CDR3 amino acid sequence. To compute the percentage overlap between repertoires, the number of shared unique clonotypes was divided by the size of the smaller repertoire. RTK rarefaction, the Chao1 estimator, and Recon v2.1 estimates of unobserved clonotypes were used to assess repertoire richness. For all TCRbeta clonotypes obtained by the gDNA method from a handful of donors, generation probabilities were computed with OLGA. This immuneACCESS table, as held by TCRdb, lists in-frame sequences with V and J called but not all clones. Of the missing ones, under half trace to an unresolved V gene in checked studies; the others have no known cause. That table gives V, J and clone size, and the DNA gave D and trimming. Across this sample there are some 2.3 million clones, with 80% to 95% seen only once. 0.3% to 0.4% of the sample goes to the ten largest clones.

Donors were healthy HIV-negative adults with no recently reported acute infections or vaccinations. Every donor was a Caucasian adult residing in Nashville, Tennessee, USA. Magnetic negative selection was used to enrich CD4+ T cells, after which naive cells were positively selected on CD45RA and the negative fraction became the memory subset. Blood was obtained by leukapheresis, after which PBMCs were separated by Ficoll-Histopaque density gradient centrifugation and cryopreserved in liquid nitrogen vapor phase. Analytical flow cytometry was used to check the purity and quantity of every magnetically sorted T cell population. Genomic DNA was isolated from every sorted fraction and measured by UV absorbance on a Nanodrop 2000c. Input material: naive CD4+ T cells from PBMCs. This specimen's cell subset or site label, interpreted: CD45RA+ positively selected. This clonotype was obtained from a man between 18 and 35 years old in good health. Some clones in this sample may be carry-over from other donors' samples.

The CDR3 protein: CASSLLAGGTNGYTF. The nucleotides are TGTGCCAGCAGTTTATTGGCAGGGGGAACTAATGGCTACACCTTC. The rearrangement joined TRBV27 to TRBJ1-2, with 7 junctional bases fitting TRBD1. CDR1 and CDR2 are read off the germline V gene (reference sequence) as MNHEY and SMNVEV. The CDR3 covers 15 residues, taking in both the cysteine and the phenylalanine. Only CDR3 DNA is held: 45 bases, read in frame from base 1. Here V drops 1 base and J drops 6 bases, and the junction holds 8 bases not matched to any gene.